Listed below are T cell receptor beta chains from one sample, sequenced in a study of blood T cell repertoires in COVID-19. Libraries were prepared by immunoSEQ multiplex PCR; TCRdb keeps only in-frame clonotypes and omits some of them. The table includes about 100,000 clones, 70% to 90% detected once. Sequencing used peripheral blood. All receptors derive from a man in his forties with active or convalescent COVID-19. The CDR3 runs from the conserved cysteine through the conserved F or W. The order of the fields is J gene, V gene, CDR3 protein.

J: TRBJ2-7; V: TRBV27; CDR3: CASSPELVRAYEQYF
J: TRBJ2-3; V: TRBV6-2/TRBV6-3; CDR3: CASSYTGREHTDTQYF
J: TRBJ2-1; V: TRBV11-2; CDR3: CASSLVRRGEQFF
J: TRBJ1-2; V: TRBV5-4; CDR3: CASSSSGEYGYTF
J: TRBJ1-1; V: TRBV2; CDR3: CASSLMNTEAFF
J: TRBJ2-7; V: TRBV28; CDR3: CASSFETSPYEQYF
J: TRBJ1-1; V: TRBV27; CDR3: CASSLLGTGLLNTEAFF
J: TRBJ2-7; V: TRBV7-2; CDR3: CASSLSSSGFPEQYF
J: TRBJ1-2; V: TRBV19; CDR3: CASSRDRRYGYTF
J: TRBJ1-1; V: TRBV5-4; CDR3: CASSSITGTGGPEAFF
J: TRBJ2-3; V: TRBV5-6; CDR3: CASSLVGLDSPDTQYF
J: TRBJ1-1; V: TRBV10-3; CDR3: CATRTLTGFVNTEAFF
J: TRBJ2-4; V: TRBV5-4; CDR3: CASSPGGAGGNIQYF
J: TRBJ2-3; V: TRBV28; CDR3: CASSLEQSFYTDTQYF
J: TRBJ1-6; V: TRBV2; CDR3: CASSQGVVDISPLHF
J: TRBJ1-5; V: TRBV30; CDR3: CAWSVRQGGLSPSNQPQHF
J: TRBJ2-3; V: TRBV15; CDR3: CATSGDFSGRASDTQYF
J: TRBJ1-2; V: TRBV9; CDR3: CASTKREGEYYGYTF
J: TRBJ1-2; V: TRBV24-1; CDR3: CATSDFDRPLGGYTF
J: TRBJ2-7; V: TRBV7-9; CDR3: CASSPRTAQNYEQYF
J: TRBJ2-7; V: TRBV10-3; CDR3: CAISQTGGEQYF
J: TRBJ2-3; V: TRBV20-1; CDR3: CSALAGDTQYF
J: TRBJ2-2; V: TRBV6-5; CDR3: CASREGTGELFF
J: TRBJ2-3; V: TRBV4-3; CDR3: CASSQVMVAGGGDTQYF
J: TRBJ1-5; V: TRBV6-5; CDR3: CASSWDRGPQPQHF
J: TRBJ2-7; V: TRBV23-1; CDR3: CASSPAEKGDEQGVVLIEQYF
J: TRBJ1-2; V: TRBV7-6; CDR3: CASSLVEGPTTGYTF
J: TRBJ1-2; V: TRBV27; CDR3: CASSPRGSARGYTF
J: TRBJ2-1; V: TRBV28; CDR3: CASIDRAEPGNEQFF
J: TRBJ2-1; V: TRBV11-1; CDR3: CASSSGLAGVYEQFF
J: TRBJ2-2; V: TRBV24-1; CDR3: CATSRAMNTGELFF
J: TRBJ1-1; V: TRBV7-3; CDR3: CASSRGGTTEAFF
J: TRBJ1-2; V: TRBV11-2; CDR3: CASSLAGARGYTF
J: TRBJ1-2; V: TRBV28; CDR3: CASSRAGSPYGYTF
J: TRBJ2-7; V: TRBV18; CDR3: CASSPVGDRGGEQYF
J: TRBJ2-7; V: TRBV29-1; CDR3: CSVGLTASYEQYF
J: TRBJ1-5; V: TRBV19; CDR3: CASSMGPTNQPQHF
J: TRBJ1-6; V: TRBV28; CDR3: CASSPLHRGKRDSPLHF
J: TRBJ1-2; V: TRBV28; CDR3: CASSLPLRMGRADGYTF
J: TRBJ1-5; V: TRBV2; CDR3: CASRFDRVGNQPQHF
J: TRBJ2-7; V: TRBV28; CDR3: CASTRVGGLESYEQYF
J: TRBJ1-4; V: TRBV4-1; CDR3: CASSQGRSYEKLFF
J: TRBJ1-1; V: TRBV7-3; CDR3: CASSLSTGPSGTEAFF
J: TRBJ2-1; V: TRBV9; CDR3: CASSSYSGAYNEQFF
J: TRBJ2-7; V: TRBV2; CDR3: CASSYARYEQYF
J: TRBJ2-1; V: TRBV28; CDR3: CASSLLGGSYNEQFF
J: TRBJ2-7; V: TRBV6-2/TRBV6-3; CDR3: CASSYMQRSYEQYF
J: TRBJ1-6; V: TRBV28; CDR3: CASSGVESPLHF
J: TRBJ2-1; V: TRBV2; CDR3: CASNFPGASGGGEQFF
J: TRBJ2-1; V: TRBV5-1; CDR3: CASSLGQGNNEQFF
J: TRBJ1-6; V: TRBV27; CDR3: CASSLGSNSPLHF
J: TRBJ1-5; V: TRBV25-1; CDR3: CASSETGTTQPQHF
J: TRBJ1-4; V: TRBV18; CDR3: CASSPTGSTNEKLFF